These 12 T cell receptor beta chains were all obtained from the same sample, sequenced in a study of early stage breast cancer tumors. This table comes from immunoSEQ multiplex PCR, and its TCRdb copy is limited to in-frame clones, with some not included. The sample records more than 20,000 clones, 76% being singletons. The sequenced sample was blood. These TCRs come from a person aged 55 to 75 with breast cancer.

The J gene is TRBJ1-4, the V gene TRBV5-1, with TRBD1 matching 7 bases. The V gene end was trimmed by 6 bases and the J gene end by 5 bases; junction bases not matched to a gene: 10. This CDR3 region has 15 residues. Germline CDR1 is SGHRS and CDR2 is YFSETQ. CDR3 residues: CASKNTGTVNEKLFF. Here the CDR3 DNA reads TGCGCCAGCAAGAACACCGGGACAGTAAATGAAAAACTGTTTTTT.

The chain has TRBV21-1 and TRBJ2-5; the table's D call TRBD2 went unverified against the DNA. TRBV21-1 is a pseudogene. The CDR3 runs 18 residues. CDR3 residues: CASSKGSRGGRGQETQYF. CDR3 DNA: TGTGCCAGCAGCAAAGGATCGAGGGGGGGCAGGGGTCAAGAGACCCAGTACTTC.

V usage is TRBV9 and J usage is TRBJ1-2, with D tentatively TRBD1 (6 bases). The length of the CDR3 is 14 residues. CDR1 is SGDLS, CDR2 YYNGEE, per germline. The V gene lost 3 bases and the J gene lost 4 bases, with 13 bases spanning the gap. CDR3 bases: TGTGCCAGCAGCGAGGGGGGCGATGGCTATGGCTACACCTTC. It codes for CASSEGGDGYGYTF.

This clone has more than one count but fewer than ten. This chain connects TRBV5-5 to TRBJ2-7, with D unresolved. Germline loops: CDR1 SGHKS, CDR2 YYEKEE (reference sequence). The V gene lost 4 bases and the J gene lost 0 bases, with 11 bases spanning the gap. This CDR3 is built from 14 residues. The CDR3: CASSPDANSYEQYF. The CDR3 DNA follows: TGTGCCAGCAGCCCGGACGCGAACTCCTACGAGCAGTACTTC.

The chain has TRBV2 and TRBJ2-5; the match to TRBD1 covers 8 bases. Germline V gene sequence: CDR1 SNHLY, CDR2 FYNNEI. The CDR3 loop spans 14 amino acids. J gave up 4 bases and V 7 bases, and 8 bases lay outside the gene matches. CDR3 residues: CASTIGTGGETQYF. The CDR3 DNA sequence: TGTGCCAGCACGATCGGAACAGGGGGAGAGACCCAGTACTTC.

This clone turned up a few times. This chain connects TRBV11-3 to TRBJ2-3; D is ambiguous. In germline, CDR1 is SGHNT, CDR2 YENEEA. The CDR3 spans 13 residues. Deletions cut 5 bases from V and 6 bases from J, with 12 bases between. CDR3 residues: CASSTNQRDTQYF. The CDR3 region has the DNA TGTGCCAGCAGCACAAATCAACGGGATACGCAGTATTTT.

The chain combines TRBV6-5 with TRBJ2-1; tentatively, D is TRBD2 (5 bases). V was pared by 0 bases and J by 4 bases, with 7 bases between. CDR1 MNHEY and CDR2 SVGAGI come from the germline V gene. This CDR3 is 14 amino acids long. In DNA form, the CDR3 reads TGTGCCAGCAGTTACTCGGGGAGTTACAATGAGCAGTTCTTC. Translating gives CASSYSGSYNEQFF.

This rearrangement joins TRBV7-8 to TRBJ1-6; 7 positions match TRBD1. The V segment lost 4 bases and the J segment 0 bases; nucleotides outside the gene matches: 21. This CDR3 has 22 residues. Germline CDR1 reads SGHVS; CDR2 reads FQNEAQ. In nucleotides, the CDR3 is TGTGCCAGCAGCTCCCGAAAACCGGGACAGAGAACTAAAAGCTCCTATAATTCACCCCTCCACTTT. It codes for CASSSRKPGQRTKSSYNSPLHF.

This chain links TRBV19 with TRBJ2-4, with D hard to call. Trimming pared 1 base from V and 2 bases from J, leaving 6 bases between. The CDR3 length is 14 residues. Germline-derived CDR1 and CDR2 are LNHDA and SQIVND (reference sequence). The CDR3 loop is CASSIAGTKNIQYF. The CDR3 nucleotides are TGTGCCAGTAGTATAGCGGGCACCAAAAACATTCAGTACTTC.

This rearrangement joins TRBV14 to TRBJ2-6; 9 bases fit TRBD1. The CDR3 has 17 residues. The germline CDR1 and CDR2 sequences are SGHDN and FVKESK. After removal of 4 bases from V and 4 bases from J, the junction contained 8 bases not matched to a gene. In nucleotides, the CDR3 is TGTGCCAGCAGCCTCCGGGACAGGGTTTTAGGGGCCAACGTCCTGACTTTC. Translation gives CASSLRDRVLGANVLTF.

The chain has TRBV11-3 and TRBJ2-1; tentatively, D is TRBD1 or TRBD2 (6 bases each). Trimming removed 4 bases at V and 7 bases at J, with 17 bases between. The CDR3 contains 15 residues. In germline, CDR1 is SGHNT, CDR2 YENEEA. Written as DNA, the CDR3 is TGTGCCAGCAGCTCTCCCGGGGGCGCGGGAAATGAGCAGTTCTTC. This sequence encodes CASSSPGGAGNEQFF. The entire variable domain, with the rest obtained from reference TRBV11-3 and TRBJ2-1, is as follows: EAGVVQSPRYKIIEKKQPVAFWCNPISGHNTLYWYLQNLGQGPELLIRYENEEAVDDSQLPKDRFSAERLKGVDSTLKIQPAELGDSAVYLCASSSPGGAGNEQFFGPGTRLTVL.

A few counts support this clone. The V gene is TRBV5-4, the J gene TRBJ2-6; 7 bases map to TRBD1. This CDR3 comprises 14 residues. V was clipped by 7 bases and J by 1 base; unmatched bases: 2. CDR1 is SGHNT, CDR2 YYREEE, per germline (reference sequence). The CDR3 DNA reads TGTGCCAGCCGACAGGGATCTGGGGCCAACGTCCTGACTTTC. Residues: CASRQGSGANVLTF.